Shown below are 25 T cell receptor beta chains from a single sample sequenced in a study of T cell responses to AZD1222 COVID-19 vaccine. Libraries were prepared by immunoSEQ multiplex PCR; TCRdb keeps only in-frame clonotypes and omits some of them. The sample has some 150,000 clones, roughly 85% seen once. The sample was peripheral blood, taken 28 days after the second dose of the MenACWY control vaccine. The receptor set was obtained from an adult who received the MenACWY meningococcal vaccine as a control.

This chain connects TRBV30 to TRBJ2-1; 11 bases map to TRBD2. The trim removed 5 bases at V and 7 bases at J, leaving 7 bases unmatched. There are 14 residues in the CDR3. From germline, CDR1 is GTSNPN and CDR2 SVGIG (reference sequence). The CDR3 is CAWSLAGVGNEQFF. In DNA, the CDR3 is TGTGCCTGGTCACTAGCGGGAGTCGGAAATGAGCAGTTCTTC.

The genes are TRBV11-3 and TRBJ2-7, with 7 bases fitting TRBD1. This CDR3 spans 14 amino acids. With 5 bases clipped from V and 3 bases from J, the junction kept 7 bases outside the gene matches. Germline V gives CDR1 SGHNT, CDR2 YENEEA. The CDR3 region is CASSLRQGVYEQYF. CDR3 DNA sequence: TGTGCCAGCAGCCTCCGACAGGGTGTCTACGAGCAGTACTTC. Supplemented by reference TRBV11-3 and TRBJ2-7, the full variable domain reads EAGVVQSPRYKIIEKKQPVAFWCNPISGHNTLYWYLQNLGQGPELLIRYENEEAVDDSQLPKDRFSAERLKGVDSTLKIQPAELGDSAVYLCASSLRQGVYEQYFGPGTRLTVT.

The CDR3 DNA sequence: TGTGCCAGTAGTTCAACCTACTTGGGACGGGTGAACACTGAAGCTTTCTTT. Its translation: CASSSTYLGRVNTEAFF. The chain links TRBV19 to TRBJ1-1; TRBD1 is a possible D gene (5 bases). Germline lookup yields CDR1 LNHDA and CDR2 SQIVND (reference sequence). The CDR3 sequence is 17 residues long. Trimming removed 5 bases at V and 0 bases at J, with 19 bases between.

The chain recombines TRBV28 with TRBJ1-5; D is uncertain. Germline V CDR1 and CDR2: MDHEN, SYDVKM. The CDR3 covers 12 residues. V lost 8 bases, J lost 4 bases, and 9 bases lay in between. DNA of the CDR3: TGTGCCAGCTTGTCGGGGAATCAGCCCCAGCATTTT. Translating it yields CASLSGNQPQHF.

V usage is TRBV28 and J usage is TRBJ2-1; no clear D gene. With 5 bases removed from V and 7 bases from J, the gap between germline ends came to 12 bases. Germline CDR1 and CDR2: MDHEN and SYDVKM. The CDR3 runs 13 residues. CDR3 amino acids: CASSPVWRNEQFF. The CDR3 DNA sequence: TGTGCCAGCAGTCCAGTATGGCGTAATGAGCAGTTCTTC.

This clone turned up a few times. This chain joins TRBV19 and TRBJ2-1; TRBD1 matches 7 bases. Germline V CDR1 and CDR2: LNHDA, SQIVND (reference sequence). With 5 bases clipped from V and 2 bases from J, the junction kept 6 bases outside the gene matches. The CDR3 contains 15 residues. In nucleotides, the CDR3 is TGTGCCAGTAGTCACGGGACAGTAACCTACAATGAGCAGTTCTTC. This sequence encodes CASSHGTVTYNEQFF.

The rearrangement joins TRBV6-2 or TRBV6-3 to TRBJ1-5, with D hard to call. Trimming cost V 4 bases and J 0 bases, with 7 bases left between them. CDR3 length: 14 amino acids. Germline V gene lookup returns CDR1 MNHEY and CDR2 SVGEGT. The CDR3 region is CASSFDNSNQPQHF. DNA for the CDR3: TGTGCCAGCAGTTTTGACAATAGCAATCAGCCCCAGCATTTT.

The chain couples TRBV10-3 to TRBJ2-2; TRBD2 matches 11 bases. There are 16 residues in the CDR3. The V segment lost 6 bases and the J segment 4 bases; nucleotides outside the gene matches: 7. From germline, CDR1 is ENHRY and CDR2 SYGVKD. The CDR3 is CAISVTSGRTTGELFF. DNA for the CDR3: TGTGCCATCAGCGTCACTAGCGGGAGAACCACCGGGGAGCTGTTTTTT.

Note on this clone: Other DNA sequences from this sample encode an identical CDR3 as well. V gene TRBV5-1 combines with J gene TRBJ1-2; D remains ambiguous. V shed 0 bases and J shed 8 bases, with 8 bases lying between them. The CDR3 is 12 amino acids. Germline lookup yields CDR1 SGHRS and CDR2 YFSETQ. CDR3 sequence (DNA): TGCGCCAGCAGCTTGGACGCGGACGGCTACACCTTC. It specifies CASSLDADGYTF.

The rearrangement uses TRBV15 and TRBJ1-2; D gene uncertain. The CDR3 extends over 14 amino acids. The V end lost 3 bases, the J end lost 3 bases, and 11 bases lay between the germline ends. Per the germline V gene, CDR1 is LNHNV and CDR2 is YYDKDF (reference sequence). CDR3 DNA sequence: TGTGCCACCAGCAGGCTGAGTGGGGACTATGGCTACACCTTC. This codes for CATSRLSGDYGYTF.

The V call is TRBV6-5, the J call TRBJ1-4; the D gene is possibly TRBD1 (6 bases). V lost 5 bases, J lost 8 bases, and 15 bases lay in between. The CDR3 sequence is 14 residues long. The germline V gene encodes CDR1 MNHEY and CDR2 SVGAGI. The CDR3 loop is CASSQRGVAEKLFF. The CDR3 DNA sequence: TGTGCCAGCAGTCAGAGGGGGGTGGCGGAAAAACTGTTTTTT.

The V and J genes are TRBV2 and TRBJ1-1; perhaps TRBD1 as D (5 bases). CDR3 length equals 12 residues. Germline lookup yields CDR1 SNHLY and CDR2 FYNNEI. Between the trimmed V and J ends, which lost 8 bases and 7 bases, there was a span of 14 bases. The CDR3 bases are TGTGCCAGCCCGGGGGTTGGCTTTGAAGCTTTCTTT. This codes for CASPGVGFEAFF.

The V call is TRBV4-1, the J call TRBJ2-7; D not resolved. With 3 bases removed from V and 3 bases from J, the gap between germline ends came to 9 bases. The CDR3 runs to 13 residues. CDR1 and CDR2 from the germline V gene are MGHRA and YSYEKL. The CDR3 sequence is CASSQLQNYEQYV. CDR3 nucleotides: TGCGCCAGCAGCCAGTTACAGAACTACGAGCAGTACGTC.

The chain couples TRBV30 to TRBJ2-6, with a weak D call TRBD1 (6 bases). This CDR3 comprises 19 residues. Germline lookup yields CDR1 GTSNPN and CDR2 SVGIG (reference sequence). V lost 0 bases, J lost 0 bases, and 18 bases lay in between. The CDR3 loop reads CAWSVLGGRARSGANVLTF. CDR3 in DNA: TGTGCCTGGAGTGTACTTGGGGGCAGGGCTCGCTCTGGGGCCAACGTCCTGACTTTC. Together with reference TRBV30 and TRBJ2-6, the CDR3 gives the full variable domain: SQTIHQWPATLVQPVGSPLSLECTVEGTSNPNLYWYRQAAGRGLQLLFYSVGIGQISSEVPQNLSASRPQDRQFILSSKKLLLSDSGFYLCAWSVLGGRARSGANVLTFGAGSRLTVL.

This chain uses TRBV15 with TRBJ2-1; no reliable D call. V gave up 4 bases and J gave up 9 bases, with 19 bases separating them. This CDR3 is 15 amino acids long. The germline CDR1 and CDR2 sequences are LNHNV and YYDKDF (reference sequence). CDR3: CATSTSWTARGEQFF. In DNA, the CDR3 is TGTGCCACCAGCACGTCATGGACCGCTAGAGGTGAGCAGTTCTTC.

This CDR3 is CASSWTSQETQYF. The DNA for the CDR3 is TGTGCCAGCAGTTGGACTTCTCAAGAGACCCAGTACTTC. J is TRBJ2-5 and V is TRBV6-5, with D perhaps matching TRBD2 (5 bases). The CDR3 is made up of 13 amino acids. From germline, CDR1 is MNHEY and CDR2 SVGAGI. The V gene lost 4 bases and the J gene lost 2 bases, with 8 bases spanning the gap.

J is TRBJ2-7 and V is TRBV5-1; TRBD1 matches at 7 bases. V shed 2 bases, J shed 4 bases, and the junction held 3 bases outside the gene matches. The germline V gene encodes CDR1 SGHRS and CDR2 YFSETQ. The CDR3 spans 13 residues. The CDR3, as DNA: TGCGCCAGCAGCTTAACAGGGGAGTACGAGCAGTACTTC. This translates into CASSLTGEYEQYF.

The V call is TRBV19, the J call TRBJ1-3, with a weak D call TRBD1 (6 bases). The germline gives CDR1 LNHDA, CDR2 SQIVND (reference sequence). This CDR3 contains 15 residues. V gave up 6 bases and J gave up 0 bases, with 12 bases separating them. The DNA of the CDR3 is TGTGCCAGTAGAAGCCGGGACAACTCTGGAAACACCATATATTTT. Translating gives CASRSRDNSGNTIYF.

CDR3 in DNA: TGTGCCAGCAGCTTAGATCTTTGGACAGCGGATACGCAGTATTTT. Translation: CASSLDLWTADTQYF. J is TRBJ2-3 and V is TRBV11-2; a possible D gene is TRBD1 (6 bases). Per germline, CDR1 SGHAT and CDR2 FQNNGV. Trimming took 0 bases from V and 6 from J, leaving 13 bases between them. CDR3 length: 15 residues.

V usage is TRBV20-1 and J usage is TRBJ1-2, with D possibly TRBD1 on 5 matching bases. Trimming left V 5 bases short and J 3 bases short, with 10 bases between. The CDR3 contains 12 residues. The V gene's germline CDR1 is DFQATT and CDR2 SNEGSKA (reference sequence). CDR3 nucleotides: TGCAGTGCTCGTGGACACGACTATGGCTACACCTTC. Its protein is CSARGHDYGYTF.

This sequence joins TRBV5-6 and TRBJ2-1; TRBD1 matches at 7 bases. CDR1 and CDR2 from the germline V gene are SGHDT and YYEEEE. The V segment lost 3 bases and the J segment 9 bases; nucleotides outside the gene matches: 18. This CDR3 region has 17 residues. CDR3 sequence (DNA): TGTGCCAGCAGCTCCTCGACAGGGCAGACCCTGAGGGGTGAGCAGTTCTTC. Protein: CASSSSTGQTLRGEQFF.

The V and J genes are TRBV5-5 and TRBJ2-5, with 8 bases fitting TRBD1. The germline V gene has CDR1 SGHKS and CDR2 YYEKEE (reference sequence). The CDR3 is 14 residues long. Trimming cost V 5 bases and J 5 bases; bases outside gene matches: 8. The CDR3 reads CASRTGQVEETQYF. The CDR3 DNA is TGTGCCAGCAGGACGGGACAGGTTGAGGAGACCCAGTACTTC.

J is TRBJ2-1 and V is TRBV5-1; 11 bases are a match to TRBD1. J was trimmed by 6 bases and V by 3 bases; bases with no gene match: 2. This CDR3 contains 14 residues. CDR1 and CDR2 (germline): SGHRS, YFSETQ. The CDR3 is CASSSGTGGNEQFF. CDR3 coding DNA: TGCGCCAGCAGCTCCGGGACAGGGGGCAATGAGCAGTTCTTC. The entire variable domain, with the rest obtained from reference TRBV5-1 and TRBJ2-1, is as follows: KAGVTQTPRYLIKTRGQQVTLSCSPISGHRSVSWYQQTPGQGLQFLFEYFSETQRNKGNFPGRFSGRQFSNSRSEMNVSTLELGDSALYLCASSSGTGGNEQFFGPGTRLTVL.

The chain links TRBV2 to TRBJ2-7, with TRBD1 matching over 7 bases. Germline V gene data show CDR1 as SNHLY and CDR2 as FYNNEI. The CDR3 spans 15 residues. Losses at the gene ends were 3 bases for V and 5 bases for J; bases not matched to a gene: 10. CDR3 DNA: TGTGCCAGCAGTGAGAGACAGGGAGAGCGGAACGAGCAGTACTTC. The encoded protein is CASSERQGERNEQYF.

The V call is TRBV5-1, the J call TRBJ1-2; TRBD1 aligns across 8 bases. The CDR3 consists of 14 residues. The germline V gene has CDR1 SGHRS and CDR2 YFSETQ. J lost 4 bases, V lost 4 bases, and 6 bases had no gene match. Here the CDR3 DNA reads TGCGCCAGCAGCGCCGGACAGGGAAGCTATGGCTACACCTTC. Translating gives CASSAGQGSYGYTF.